The 9 T cell receptor beta chains given below trace back to one sample, sequenced in a study of blood T cell repertoires in COVID-19. Libraries were prepared by immunoSEQ multiplex PCR; TCRdb keeps only in-frame clonotypes and omits some of them. The sample carries more than 150,000 clones, approximately 80% recorded once. Sequencing used peripheral blood. Receptor source: a man in his sixties with acute or convalescent COVID-19.

Note on this clone: Other DNA sequences from this sample encode an identical CDR3 as well. The chain couples TRBV7-2 to TRBJ2-5; tentative D call: TRBD2 (5 bases). Germline loops: CDR1 SGHTA, CDR2 FQGNSA. The CDR3 is 14 amino acids. The germline V and J ends were trimmed by 5 bases and 4 bases, with 14 bases remaining between them. CDR3 sequence: CASSPSGGGETQYF. Written as DNA, the CDR3 is TGTGCCAGCAGCCCCAGCGGCGGAGGAGAGACCCAGTACTTC.

The table lists this clone with a count of one. This chain uses TRBV5-1 with TRBJ1-6; 8 nucleotides match TRBD1. The CDR3 totals 16 residues. CDR1 and CDR2 (germline): SGHRS, YFSETQ. Trimming at V came to 4 bases and at J to 2 bases, leaving 5 bases not matched to a gene. The CDR3 protein is CASSPTGETYNSPLHF. The DNA of the CDR3 is TGCGCCAGCAGCCCGACAGGGGAGACCTATAATTCACCCCTCCACTTT. Filled out from reference TRBV5-1 and TRBJ1-6, the complete variable domain reads KAGVTQTPRYLIKTRGQQVTLSCSPISGHRSVSWYQQTPGQGLQFLFEYFSETQRNKGNFPGRFSGRQFSNSRSEMNVSTLELGDSALYLCASSPTGETYNSPLHFGNGTRLTVT.

The V gene is TRBV6-5, the J gene TRBJ2-5, with 7 bases fitting TRBD2. The CDR3 length is 14 residues. CDR1 is MNHEY, CDR2 SVGAGI, per germline. V was clipped by 7 bases and J by 3 bases; unmatched bases: 8. The CDR3 region is CASTNWGGKETQYF. The CDR3 DNA follows: TGTGCCAGCACCAACTGGGGGGGGAAAGAGACCCAGTACTTC.

The rearrangement uses TRBV4-3 and TRBJ1-3; D unresolved. CDR1 and CDR2 from the germline V gene are LGHNA and YSLEER. Between the trimmed V and J ends, which lost 1 base and 6 bases, there was a span of 16 bases. CDR3 length equals 16 residues. The CDR3 region is CASSQARSVLTNTIYF. The CDR3 nucleotides read TGCGCCAGCAGCCAAGCTCGGTCGGTTCTCACAAACACCATATATTTT.

This chain connects TRBV7-3 to TRBJ2-3, with 7 bases fitting TRBD2. V was pared by 5 bases and J by 2 bases, with 1 base of the junction left unmatched. CDR3 length equals 13 residues. Germline V lookup: CDR1 SGHTA, CDR2 FQGTGA. CDR3 sequence (DNA): TGTGCCAGCAGCCGGGAGGTCACAGATACGCAGTATTTT. Translated, it gives CASSREVTDTQYF.

This clone came up a few times. The chain employs TRBV6-1 and TRBJ1-1; D gene uncertain. V lost 3 bases and J lost 1, with 6 bases in between. This CDR3 region has 13 residues. Looked up from germline, CDR1 is MNHNS and CDR2 is SASEGT. CDR3 sequence (DNA): TGTGCCAGCAGTGAGTCATCGAACACTGAAGCTTTCTTT. Protein sequence: CASSESSNTEAFF.

This sequence joins TRBV9 and TRBJ2-7; 11 positions agree with TRBD2. Per germline, CDR1 SGDLS and CDR2 YYNGEE. This CDR3 region has 14 residues. Losses at the gene ends were 4 bases for V and 6 bases for J; bases not matched to a gene: 6. The CDR3 loop reads CASSTSGSPPEQYF. For the CDR3, the DNA is TGTGCCAGCAGCACTAGCGGGAGCCCGCCCGAGCAGTACTTC.

The chain employs TRBV18 and TRBJ1-6; D is possibly TRBD1 (5 bases). The ends were cut back, 6 bases at V and 7 bases at J, with 16 bases in the middle. This CDR3 is built from 15 residues. Germline assignment: CDR1 KGHSH and CDR2 LQKENI. The chain's CDR3 is CASSRSGDPNSPLHF. DNA for the CDR3: TGTGCCAGCTCCCGCTCGGGGGACCCAAATTCACCCCTCCACTTT.

This clone appeared a single time. This chain links TRBV7-2 with TRBJ1-1; 10 nucleotides agree with TRBD1. The CDR3 is made up of 18 amino acids. Germline V lookup: CDR1 SGHTA, CDR2 FQGNSA. Losses at the gene ends were 5 bases for V and 1 base for J; bases not matched to a gene: 13. The CDR3 sequence: CASSRLGQGVMTNTEAFF. The CDR3 DNA is TGTGCCAGCAGCCGCTTAGGACAGGGGGTAATGACGAACACTGAAGCTTTCTTT. The complete variable domain, with remaining parts taken from reference TRBV7-2 and TRBJ1-1, reads GAGVSQSPSNKVTEKGKDVELRCDPISGHTALYWYRQSLGQGLEFLIYFQGNSAPDKSGLPSDRFSAERTGGSVSTLTIQRTQQEDSAVYLCASSRLGQGVMTNTEAFFGQGTRLTVV.